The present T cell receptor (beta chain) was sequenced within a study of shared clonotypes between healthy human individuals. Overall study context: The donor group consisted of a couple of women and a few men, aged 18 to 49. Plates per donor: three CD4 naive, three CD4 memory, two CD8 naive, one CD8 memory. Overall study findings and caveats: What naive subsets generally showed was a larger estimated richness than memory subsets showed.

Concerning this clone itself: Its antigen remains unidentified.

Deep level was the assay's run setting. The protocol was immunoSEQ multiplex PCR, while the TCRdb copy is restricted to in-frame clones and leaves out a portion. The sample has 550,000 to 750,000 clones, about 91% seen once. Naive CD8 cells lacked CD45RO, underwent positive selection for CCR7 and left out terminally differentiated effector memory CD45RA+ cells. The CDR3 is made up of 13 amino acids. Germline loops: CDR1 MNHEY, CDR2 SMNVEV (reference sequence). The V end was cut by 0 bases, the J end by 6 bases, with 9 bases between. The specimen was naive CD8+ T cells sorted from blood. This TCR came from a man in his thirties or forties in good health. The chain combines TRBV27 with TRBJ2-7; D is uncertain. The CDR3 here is CASSLSSRVEQYF. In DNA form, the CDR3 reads TGTGCCAGCAGTTTATCGTCAAGGGTCGAGCAGTACTTC.